This T cell receptor (beta chain) was profiled in a study of T cell repertoires in cytomegalovirus infection. Across the whole study: Evidence of both CMV infection and a matching HLA type came from public TCR beta signatures.

CDR1 and CDR2 (germline): SGHVS, FQNEAQ. V was trimmed by 3 bases and J by 2 bases, leaving 20 bases between them. This CDR3 comprises 17 residues. Comment on this clonotype: What it binds is not known. A read error may be the cause here, since a much bigger clone is one base away.

Findings and caveats of the study: Ex vivo responses were dominated by HLA-C-restricted CMV-specific TCR beta clonotypes.

One entry per CDR3 protein results from TCRdb running MiXCR on the reads. The sample holds more than 650,000 distinct CDR3 sequences, 35% to 45% seen once. V is TRBV7-8 and J is TRBJ2-7, with a weak D call TRBD1 (5 bases). The sequenced sample consisted of PBMCs. The receptor was derived from a human donor in good health (CMV status not recorded). Some clones in this sample may be carry-over from other donors' samples. Written as DNA, the CDR3 is TGTGCCAGCAGCTTTGACCTGACAGTGATTAGGACCTACGAGCAGTACTTC. It yields the protein CASSFDLTVIRTYEQYF.